This T cell receptor beta chain stems from a study of Ad26.COV2.S vaccination and SARS-CoV-2 variants. V was trimmed by 7 bases and J by 2 bases, leaving 12 bases between them. Germline lookup yields CDR1 SGHTA and CDR2 FQGNSA. This CDR3 contains 13 residues. Assay used: immunoSEQ multiplex PCR; TCRdb lists only in-frame clones, some missing. The repertoire includes about 350,000 clones, roughly nine tenths of them detected once, and 6.4% sits in the top ten. Treatment reported: 19 received Ad26.COV2.S at low or high dose, single or two shots; about 5 received placebo; per-sample allocation not given. All samples were drawn on day 63, counting from the first vaccine or placebo injection.

The source is a person between 18 and 59 years old who received the Ad26.COV2.S COVID-19 vaccine or a placebo. The chain uses TRBV7-2 and TRBJ2-7; tentative D call: TRBD2 (7 bases). The sequences come from peripheral blood, collected in a trial of Ad26.COV2.S vaccine versus placebo. CDR3 protein: CASTGRGTYEQYF. The CDR3 DNA is TGTGCCAGCACAGGGAGGGGGACCTACGAGCAGTACTTC.